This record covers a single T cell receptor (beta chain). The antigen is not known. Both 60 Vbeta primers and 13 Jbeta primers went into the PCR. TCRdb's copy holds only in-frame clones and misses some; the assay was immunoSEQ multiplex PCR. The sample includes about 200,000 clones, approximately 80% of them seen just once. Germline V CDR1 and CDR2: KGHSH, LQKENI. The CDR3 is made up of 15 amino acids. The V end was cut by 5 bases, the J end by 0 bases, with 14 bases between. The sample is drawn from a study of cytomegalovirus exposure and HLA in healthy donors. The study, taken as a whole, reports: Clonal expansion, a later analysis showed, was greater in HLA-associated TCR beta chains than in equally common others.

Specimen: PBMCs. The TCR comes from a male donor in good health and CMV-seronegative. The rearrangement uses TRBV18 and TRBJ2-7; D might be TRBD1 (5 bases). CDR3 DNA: TGTGCCAGCTCAGCAGGGATCGACAGCTCCTACGAGCAGTACTTC. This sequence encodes CASSAGIDSSYEQYF.